This T cell receptor (beta chain) was identified in a study of CD4+ T cells in melanoma (dated 2022 in TCRdb). For context, the study as a whole: Neoantigen-specific CD4+ T cells in human melanoma were what the study investigated. General findings and caveats noted by the study authors: The report described a correlation between neoantigen-specific CD4+ T cells and the function of CD8+ T cells, macrophages and B cells. Neoantigen-specific CD4+ T cells in melanoma were reported to show diverse differentiation states.

The method behind the library was the immunoSEQ multiplex PCR assay. TCRdb provides this immuneACCESS table in a form limited to in-frame rearrangements. Some clones are lacking; in checked studies, under half of them reflect an unresolved V gene, and why the rest are absent is not known. The sample table contains about 14,000 clones; only one count was recorded for approximately 80% of them. The ten biggest clones cover over 15% of the sample. Remarks on this clone: What this receptor recognizes is not known. No base quality information exists; no much larger clone differs at one position.

Looking up the germline V gene yields CDR1 SGHTA and CDR2 FQGNSA. The CDR3 measures 15 amino acids from cysteine to phenylalanine. Kept here is only the CDR3 DNA, which spans 45 bases and is read in frame from base 1. Trimmed from V: 5 bases; trimmed from J: 2 bases; junction bases lacking a gene match: 4. The donors were people with melanoma. The sequence links TRBV7-2 to TRBJ1-5, with TRBD1 matching 9 junction bases. The TCR originated in a human donor with melanoma. Sequences were obtained from cells from a culture (not recorded whether cultured in vitro). The CDR3 here reads CASSPRTGGNQPQHF. The nucleotides are TGTGCCAGCAGCCCTCGGACAGGGGGCAATCAGCCCCAGCATTTT.